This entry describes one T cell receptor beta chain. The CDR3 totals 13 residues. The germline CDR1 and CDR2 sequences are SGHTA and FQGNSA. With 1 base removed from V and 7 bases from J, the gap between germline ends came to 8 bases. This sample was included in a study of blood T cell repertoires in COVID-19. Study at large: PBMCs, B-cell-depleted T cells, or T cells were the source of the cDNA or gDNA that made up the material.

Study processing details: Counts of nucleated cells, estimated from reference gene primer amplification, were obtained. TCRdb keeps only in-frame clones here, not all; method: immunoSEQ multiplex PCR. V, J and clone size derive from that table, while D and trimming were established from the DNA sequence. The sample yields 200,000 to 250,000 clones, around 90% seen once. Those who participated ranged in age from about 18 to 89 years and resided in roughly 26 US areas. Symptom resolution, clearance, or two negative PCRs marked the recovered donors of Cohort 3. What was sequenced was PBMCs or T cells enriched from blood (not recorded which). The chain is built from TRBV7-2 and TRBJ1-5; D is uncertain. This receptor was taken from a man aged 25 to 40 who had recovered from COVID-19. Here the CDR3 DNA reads TGTGCCAGCAGCTTAGGACAAAGCCAGCCCCAGCATTTT. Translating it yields CASSLGQSQPQHF. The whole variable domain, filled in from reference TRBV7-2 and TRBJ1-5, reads GAGVSQSPSNKVTEKGKDVELRCDPISGHTALYWYRQSLGQGLEFLIYFQGNSAPDKSGLPSDRFSAERTGGSVSTLTIQRTQQEDSAVYLCASSLGQSQPQHFGDGTRLSIL.